This T cell receptor beta chain was captured in a study of cytomegalovirus exposure and HLA in healthy donors. Study-wide results and caveats: Analysis was carried out at a later point, and it linked a missense DCLRE1C variant to TCR beta V- and J-gene trimming.

PCR primers comprised 60 Vbeta and 13 Jbeta primers. Here immunoSEQ multiplex PCR was the method, and the copy in TCRdb shows in-frame clones only, minus some. The data include roughly 120,000 clones; the top ten clones carry around 2.2%. As for this clone: Its antigen is as yet unknown.

This receptor was taken from a man aged 35-49 years in good health and CMV-seronegative. What was sequenced was PBMCs.

The CDR3 DNA follows: TGTGCCAGCAGCAGCCTAGCGGGAAAGAGAGATACGCAGTATTTT. Protein product: CASSSLAGKRDTQYF. The chain combines TRBV5-5 with TRBJ2-3; 9 bases agree with TRBD2. Germline V gene lookup returns CDR1 SGHKS and CDR2 YYEKEE (reference sequence). J was trimmed by 5 bases and V by 4 bases; bases with no gene match: 8. This CDR3 comprises 15 residues.